This T cell receptor beta chain was obtained from a study of CD4 T cells in relation to SARS-CoV-2 and coronaviruses. Study-level information: Crossreactive spike epitopes shared across donors were mapped to their HLA restriction.

Comment on this clone: The antigen remains undetermined.

Study-level findings and limits: Samples before the pandemic and after infection were not matched within any donor. Crossreactive clones expanded significantly less to SARS-CoV-2 than monoreactive clones.

Before the COVID-19 pandemic, during about 2010-2019, CD4+ T cells were taken from unexposed donors. Naive and memory CD4+ T cells were separated from cryopreserved PBMCs. The method was immunoSEQ multiplex PCR; TCRdb's version includes in-frame clones alone and lacks a portion of them. The sample carries some 69,000 clones, approximately 94% recorded once. The source is a human donor in good health. The sequencing input was naive CD4+ T cells from PBMCs. The subset is: naive CD4+ T cells isolated by negative enrichment.

The CDR3 loop reads CATDDRARRSPLHF. DNA of the CDR3: TGTGCCACTGACGACAGGGCACGCCGTTCACCCCTCCACTTT. The chain carries TRBV19 and TRBJ1-6, with 7 bases fitting TRBD1. Trimming removed 10 bases from V and 9 bases from J; junction bases left unmatched: 12. This CDR3 region has 14 residues. Per germline, CDR1 LNHDA and CDR2 SQIVND (reference sequence).